This TCR beta chain was captured in a study of cytomegalovirus exposure and HLA in healthy donors. Broader study findings: Within a later analysis, the majority of CMV-associated TCR beta chains appeared HLA-restricted.

PCR amplification relied on 60 Vbeta primers (plus 13 Jbeta primers). The protocol was immunoSEQ multiplex PCR, while the TCRdb copy is restricted to in-frame clones and leaves out a portion. The profile covers 100,000 to 150,000 clones, with roughly 84% appearing a single time and 2.5% to 3.5% taken by the ten largest. Remarks on this clone: The antigen remains undetermined.

The germline gives CDR1 SGDLS, CDR2 YYNGEE. Trimming removed 3 bases from V and 7 bases from J, with 13 bases in between. CDR3 size: 13 residues. The clonotype comes from a woman under 30 in good health and CMV-seropositive. The sample taken for sequencing was PBMCs. J is TRBJ2-5 and V is TRBV9; D might be TRBD1 (6 bases). The CDR3 here is CASSEHRAGTQYF. CDR3 DNA sequence: TGTGCCAGCAGCGAACACAGGGCCGGGACCCAGTACTTC.